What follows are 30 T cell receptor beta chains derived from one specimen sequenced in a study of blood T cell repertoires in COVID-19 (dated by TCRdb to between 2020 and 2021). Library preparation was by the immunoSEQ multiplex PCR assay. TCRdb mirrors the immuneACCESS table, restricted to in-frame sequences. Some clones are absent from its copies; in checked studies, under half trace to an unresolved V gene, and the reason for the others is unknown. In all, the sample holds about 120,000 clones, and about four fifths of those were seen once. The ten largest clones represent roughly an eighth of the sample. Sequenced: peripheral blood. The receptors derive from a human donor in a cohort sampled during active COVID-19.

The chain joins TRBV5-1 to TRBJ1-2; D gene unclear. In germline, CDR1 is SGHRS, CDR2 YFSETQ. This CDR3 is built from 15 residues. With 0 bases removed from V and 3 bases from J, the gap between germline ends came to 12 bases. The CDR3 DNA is TGCGCCAGCAGCTTGGGGGCGGGTGCGGACTATGGCTACACCTTC. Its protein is CASSLGAGADYGYTF.

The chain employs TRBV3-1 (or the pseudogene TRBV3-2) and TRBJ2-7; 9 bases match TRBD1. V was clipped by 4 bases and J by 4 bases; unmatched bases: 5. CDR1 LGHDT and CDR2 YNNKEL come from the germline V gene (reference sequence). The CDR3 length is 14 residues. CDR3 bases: TGTGCCAGCAGCCCCTGGGACAGGGAATACGAGCAGTACTTC. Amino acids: CASSPWDREYEQYF.

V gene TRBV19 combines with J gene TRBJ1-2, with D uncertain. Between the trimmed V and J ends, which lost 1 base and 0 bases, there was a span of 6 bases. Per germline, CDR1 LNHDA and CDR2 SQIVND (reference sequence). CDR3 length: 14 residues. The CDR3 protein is CASSIAGTNYGYTF. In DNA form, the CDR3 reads TGTGCCAGTAGTATAGCAGGAACTAACTATGGCTACACCTTC.

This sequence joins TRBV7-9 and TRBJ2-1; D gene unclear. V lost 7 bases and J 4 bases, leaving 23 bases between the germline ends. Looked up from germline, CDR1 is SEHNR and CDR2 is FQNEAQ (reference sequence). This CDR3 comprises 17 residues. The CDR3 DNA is TGTGCCAGCACCCCCCCTGGCCTCGCAGGTCCTTACAATGAGCAGTTCTTC. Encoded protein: CASTPPGLAGPYNEQFF.

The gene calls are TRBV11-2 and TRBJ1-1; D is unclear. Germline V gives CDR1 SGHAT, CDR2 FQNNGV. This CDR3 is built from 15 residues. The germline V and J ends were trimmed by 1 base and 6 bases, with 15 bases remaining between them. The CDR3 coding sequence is TGTGCCAGCAGCTTAGGTATACCCGGGATCTCTGAAGCTTTCTTT. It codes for CASSLGIPGISEAFF.

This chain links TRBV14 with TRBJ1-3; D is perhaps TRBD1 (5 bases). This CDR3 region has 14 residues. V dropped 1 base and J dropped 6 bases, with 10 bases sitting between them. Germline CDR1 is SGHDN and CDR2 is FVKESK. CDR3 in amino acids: CASSQAGGTNTIYF. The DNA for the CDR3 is TGTGCCAGCAGCCAAGCGGGGGGAACAAACACCATATATTTT.

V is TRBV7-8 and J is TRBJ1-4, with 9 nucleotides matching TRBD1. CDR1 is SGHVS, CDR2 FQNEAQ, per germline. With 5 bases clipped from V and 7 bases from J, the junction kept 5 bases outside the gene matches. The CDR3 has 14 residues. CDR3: CASSRDRAGEKLFF. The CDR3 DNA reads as TGTGCCAGCAGCCGGGACAGGGCGGGTGAAAAACTGTTTTTT.

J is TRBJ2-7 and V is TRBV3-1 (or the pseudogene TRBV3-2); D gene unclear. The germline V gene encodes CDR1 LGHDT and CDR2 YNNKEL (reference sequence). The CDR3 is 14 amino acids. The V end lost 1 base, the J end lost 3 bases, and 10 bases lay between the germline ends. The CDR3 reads CASSQVGGYYEQYF. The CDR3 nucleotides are TGTGCCAGCAGCCAAGTAGGCGGTTACTACGAGCAGTACTTC.

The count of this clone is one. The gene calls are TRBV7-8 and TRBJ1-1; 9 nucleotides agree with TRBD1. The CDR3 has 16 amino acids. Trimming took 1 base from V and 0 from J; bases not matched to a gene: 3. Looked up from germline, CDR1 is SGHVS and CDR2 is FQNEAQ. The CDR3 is CASSLGDRGVNTEAFF. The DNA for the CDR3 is TGTGCCAGCAGCTTAGGAGACAGGGGGGTGAACACTGAAGCTTTCTTT. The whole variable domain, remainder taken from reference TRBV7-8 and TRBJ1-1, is GAGVSQSPRYKVAKRGQDVALRCDPISGHVSLFWYQQALGQGPEFLTYFQNEAQLDKSGLPSDRFFAERPEGSVSTLKIQRTQQEDSAVYLCASSLGDRGVNTEAFFGQGTRLTVV.

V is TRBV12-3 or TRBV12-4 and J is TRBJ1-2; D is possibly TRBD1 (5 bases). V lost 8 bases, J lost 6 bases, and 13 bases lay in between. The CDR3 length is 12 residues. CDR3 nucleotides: TGTGCCAGCGGCACAGGCCTCCATGGCTACACCTTC. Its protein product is CASGTGLHGYTF.

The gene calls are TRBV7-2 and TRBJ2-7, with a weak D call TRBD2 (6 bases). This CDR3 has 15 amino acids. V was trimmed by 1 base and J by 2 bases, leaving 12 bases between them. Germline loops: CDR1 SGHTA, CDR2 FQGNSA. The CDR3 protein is CASSLGRGSPYEQYF. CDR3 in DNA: TGTGCCAGCAGCTTAGGACGGGGGTCCCCCTACGAGCAGTACTTC.

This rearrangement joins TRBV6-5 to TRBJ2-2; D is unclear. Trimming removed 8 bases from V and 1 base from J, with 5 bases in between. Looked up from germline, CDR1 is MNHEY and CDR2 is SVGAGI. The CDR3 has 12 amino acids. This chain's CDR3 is CASGQNTGELFF. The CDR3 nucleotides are TGTGCCAGCGGGCAGAACACCGGGGAGCTGTTTTTT.

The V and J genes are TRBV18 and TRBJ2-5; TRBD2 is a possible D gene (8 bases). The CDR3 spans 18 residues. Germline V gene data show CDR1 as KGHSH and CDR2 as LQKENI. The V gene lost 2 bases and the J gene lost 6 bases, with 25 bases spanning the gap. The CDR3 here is CASSPGTAAGGALQTQYF. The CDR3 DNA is TGTGCCAGCTCACCAGGGACAGCCGCCGGGGGGGCCCTGCAGACCCAGTACTTC.

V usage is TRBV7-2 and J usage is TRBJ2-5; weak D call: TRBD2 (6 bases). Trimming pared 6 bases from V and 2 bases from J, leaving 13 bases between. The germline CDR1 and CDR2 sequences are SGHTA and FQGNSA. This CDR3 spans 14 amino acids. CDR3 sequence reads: CASRKPGRQETQYF. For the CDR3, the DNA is TGTGCCAGCAGAAAACCCGGGAGACAAGAGACCCAGTACTTC.

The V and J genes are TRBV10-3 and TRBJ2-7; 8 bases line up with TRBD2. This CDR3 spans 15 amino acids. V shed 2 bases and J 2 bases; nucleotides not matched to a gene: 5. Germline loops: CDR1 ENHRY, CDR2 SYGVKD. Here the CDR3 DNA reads TGTGCCATCAGTGAGAGCATAGCGGGGACCTACGAGCAGTACTTC. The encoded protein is CAISESIAGTYEQYF.

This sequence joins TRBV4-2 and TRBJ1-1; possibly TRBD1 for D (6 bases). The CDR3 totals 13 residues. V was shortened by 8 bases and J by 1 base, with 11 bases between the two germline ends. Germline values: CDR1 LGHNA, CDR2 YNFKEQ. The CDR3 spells CASPDRSNTEAFF. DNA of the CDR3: TGTGCCAGCCCGGACAGATCGAACACTGAAGCTTTCTTT.

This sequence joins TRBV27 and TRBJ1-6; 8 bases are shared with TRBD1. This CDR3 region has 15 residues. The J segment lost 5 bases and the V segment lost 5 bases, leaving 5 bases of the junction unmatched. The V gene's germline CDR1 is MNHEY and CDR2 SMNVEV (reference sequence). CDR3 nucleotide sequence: TGTGCCAGCAGTCCCTGGGACAGGAATAATTCACCCCTCCACTTT. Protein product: CASSPWDRNNSPLHF.

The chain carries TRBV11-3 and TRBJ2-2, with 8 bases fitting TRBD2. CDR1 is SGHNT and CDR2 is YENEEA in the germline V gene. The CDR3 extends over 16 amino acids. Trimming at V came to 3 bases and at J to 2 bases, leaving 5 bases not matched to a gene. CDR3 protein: CASSFGRVQNTGELFF. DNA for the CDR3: TGTGCCAGCAGCTTCGGGAGGGTTCAAAACACCGGGGAGCTGTTTTTT.

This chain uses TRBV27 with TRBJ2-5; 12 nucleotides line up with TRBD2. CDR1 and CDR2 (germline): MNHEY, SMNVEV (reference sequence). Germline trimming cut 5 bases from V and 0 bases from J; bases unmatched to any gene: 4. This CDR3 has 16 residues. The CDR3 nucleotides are TGTGCCAGCAGTCCTGGACTAGCGGGGAACCAAGAGACCCAGTACTTC. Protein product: CASSPGLAGNQETQYF.

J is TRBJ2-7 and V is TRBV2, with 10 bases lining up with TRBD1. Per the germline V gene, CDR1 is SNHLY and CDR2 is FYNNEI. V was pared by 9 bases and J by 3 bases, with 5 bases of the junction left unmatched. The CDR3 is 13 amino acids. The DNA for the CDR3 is TGTGCCAGTGACCGGGACAGGGGCTACGAGCAGTACTTC. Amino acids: CASDRDRGYEQYF.

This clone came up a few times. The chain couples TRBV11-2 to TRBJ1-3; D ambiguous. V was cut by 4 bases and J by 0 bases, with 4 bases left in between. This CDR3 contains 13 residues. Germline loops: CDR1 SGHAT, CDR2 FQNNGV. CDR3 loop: CASSSYSGNTIYF. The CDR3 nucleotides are TGTGCCAGCAGCTCCTACTCTGGAAACACCATATATTTT.

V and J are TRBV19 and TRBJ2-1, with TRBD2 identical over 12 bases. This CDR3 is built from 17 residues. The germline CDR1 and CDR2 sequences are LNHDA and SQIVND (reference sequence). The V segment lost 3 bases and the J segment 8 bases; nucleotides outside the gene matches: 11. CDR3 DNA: TGTGCCAGTAGTATGTGGGCTAGCGGGGGGGCTGGCGATGAGCAGTTCTTC. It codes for CASSMWASGGAGDEQFF.

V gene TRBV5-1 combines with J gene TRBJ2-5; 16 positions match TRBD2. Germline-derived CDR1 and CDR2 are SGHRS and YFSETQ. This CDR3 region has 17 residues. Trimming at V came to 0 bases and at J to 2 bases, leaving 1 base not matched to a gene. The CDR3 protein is CASSLAGLAGGQETQYF. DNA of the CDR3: TGCGCCAGCAGCTTGGCGGGACTAGCGGGGGGGCAAGAGACCCAGTACTTC.

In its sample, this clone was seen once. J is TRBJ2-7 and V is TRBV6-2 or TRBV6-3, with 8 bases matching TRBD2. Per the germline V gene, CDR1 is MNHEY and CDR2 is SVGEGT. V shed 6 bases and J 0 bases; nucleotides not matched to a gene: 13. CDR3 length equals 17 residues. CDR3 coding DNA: TGTGCCAGCAGCCCTCGGCGGGGGGCGAGGAGCTCCTACGAGCAGTACTTC. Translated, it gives CASSPRRGARSSYEQYF.

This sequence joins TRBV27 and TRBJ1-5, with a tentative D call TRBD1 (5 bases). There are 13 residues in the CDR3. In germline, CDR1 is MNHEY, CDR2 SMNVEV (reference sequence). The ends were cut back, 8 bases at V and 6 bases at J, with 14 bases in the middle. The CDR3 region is CASAIGAVQPQHF. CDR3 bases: TGTGCCAGCGCCATAGGGGCGGTTCAGCCCCAGCATTTT.

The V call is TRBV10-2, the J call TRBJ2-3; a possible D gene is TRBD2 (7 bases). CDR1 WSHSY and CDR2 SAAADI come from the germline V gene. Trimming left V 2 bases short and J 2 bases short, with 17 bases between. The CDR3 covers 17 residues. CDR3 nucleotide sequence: TGCGCCAGCAGTGAGGGGGGGGCGGGAACCTACACAGATACGCAGTATTTT. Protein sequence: CASSEGGAGTYTDTQYF.

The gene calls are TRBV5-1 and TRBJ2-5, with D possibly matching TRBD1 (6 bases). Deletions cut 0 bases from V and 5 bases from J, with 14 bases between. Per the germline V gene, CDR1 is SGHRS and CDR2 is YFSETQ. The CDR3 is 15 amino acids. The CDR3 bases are TGCGCCAGCAGCTTGGAACAGGGTCAGTTCGAGACCCAGTACTTC. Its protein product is CASSLEQGQFETQYF.

The CDR3 coding sequence is TGTGCCAGCGCGGGGGGCGAGACCCAGTACTTC. Protein sequence: CASAGGETQYF. This chain joins TRBV6-6 and TRBJ2-5, with 8 bases that match TRBD2. The length of the CDR3 is 11 residues. J was trimmed by 5 bases and V by 8 bases; bases with no gene match: 1. Germline V gene sequence: CDR1 MNHNY, CDR2 SVGAGI (reference sequence).

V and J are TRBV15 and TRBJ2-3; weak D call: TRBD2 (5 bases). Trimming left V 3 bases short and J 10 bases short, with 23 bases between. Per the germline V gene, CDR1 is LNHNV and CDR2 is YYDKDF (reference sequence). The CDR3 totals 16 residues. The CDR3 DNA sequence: TGTGCCACCAGCAGCTCGTATGTCGTAAATAGCGCGGCGCAGTATTTT. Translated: CATSSSYVVNSAAQYF.

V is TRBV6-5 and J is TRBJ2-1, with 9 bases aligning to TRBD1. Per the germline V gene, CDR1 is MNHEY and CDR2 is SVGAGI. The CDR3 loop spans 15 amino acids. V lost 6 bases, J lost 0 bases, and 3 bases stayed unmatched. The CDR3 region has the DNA TGTGCCAGCAGAACAGGGGGCCCCTCCTACAATGAGCAGTTCTTC. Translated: CASRTGGPSYNEQFF.